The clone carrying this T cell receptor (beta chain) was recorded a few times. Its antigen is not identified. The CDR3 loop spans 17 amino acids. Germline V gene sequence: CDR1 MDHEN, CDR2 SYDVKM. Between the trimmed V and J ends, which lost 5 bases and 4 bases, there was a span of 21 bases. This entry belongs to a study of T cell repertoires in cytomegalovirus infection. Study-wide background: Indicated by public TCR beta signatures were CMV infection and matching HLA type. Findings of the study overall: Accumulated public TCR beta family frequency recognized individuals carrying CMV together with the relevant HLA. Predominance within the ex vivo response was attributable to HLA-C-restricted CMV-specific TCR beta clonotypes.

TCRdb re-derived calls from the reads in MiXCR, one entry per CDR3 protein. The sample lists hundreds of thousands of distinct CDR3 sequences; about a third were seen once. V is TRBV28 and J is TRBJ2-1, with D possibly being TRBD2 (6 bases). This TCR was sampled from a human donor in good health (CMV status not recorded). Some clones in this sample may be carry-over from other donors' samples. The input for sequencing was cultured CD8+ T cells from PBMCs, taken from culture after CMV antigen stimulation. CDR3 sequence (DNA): TGTGCCAGCAGTCCCCTCCGTCCGGGGGTCTCGTACAATGAGCAGTTCTTC. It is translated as CASSPLRPGVSYNEQFF.